This T cell receptor (beta chain) was profiled in a study of identical twins. Study results and caveats: Among monozygotic twins, out-of-frame TCR alpha sharing exceeded what models predicted. Memory repertoires showed no such pattern, whereas abundant cord blood beta clonotypes carried fewer insertions. Out-of-frame alpha sequences shared by twins were enriched for low generation probability.

This clonotype was seen a few times. The target antigen is unknown. A template switching step contributed a universal primer site, while unique molecular identifiers were present in the cDNA. TCRdb recomputed calls from the 5' RACE reads with MiXCR, one row per CDR3 protein. Of about 530,000 distinct CDR3 sequences listed, roughly 15% are singletons. The CDR3 sequence is 18 residues long. Per germline, CDR1 MDHEN and CDR2 SYDVKM. V was clipped by 4 bases and J by 2 bases; unmatched bases: 10. The sample was also reused in another study, on yellow fever vaccine responses in identical twins.

The sequenced material came from CD4+ T cells sorted from blood. The genes are TRBV28 and TRBJ2-1; 11 nucleotides agree with TRBD2. The TCR originated in a woman aged 18-29 years in good health. The CDR3 nucleotides read TGTGCCAGCAGTTCCCACTCCCAACTAGCGGGGGCCTACAATGAGCAGTTCTTC. Its protein is CASSSHSQLAGAYNEQFF.